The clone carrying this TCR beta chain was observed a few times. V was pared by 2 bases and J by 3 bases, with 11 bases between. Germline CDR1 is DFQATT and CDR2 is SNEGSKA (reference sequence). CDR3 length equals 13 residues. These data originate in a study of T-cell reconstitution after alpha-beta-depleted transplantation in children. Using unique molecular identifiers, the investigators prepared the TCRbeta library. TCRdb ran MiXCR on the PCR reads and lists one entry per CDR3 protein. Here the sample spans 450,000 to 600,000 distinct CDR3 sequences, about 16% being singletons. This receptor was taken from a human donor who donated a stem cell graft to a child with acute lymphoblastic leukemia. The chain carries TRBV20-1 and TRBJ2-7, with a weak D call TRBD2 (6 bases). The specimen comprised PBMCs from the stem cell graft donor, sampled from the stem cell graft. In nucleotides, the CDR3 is TGCAGTGCTAGAAGAGCGGGCTACTACGAGCAGTACTTC. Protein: CSARRAGYYEQYF.